This TCR beta chain is drawn from a study of high-grade serous ovarian cancer treatment subgroups. Study overall: Samples averaged roughly 15,000 reads and approximately 7,000 unique TCR beta rearrangements.

The repertoire was sequenced with immunoSEQ multiplex PCR; TCRdb's copy has only in-frame clones and lacks some. The table shows 5,000 to 6,000 clones, with 70% to 80% occurring only once. As concerns this clone: What it recognizes is unknown.

General study points: Same-patient tumor repertoires overlapped at about 0.1 to 0.8; different patients barely overlapped.

Tumor samples were taken before definitive surgery or chemotherapy. This TCR came from a human patient with high-grade serous ovarian cancer. The sample comprised tumor tissue.

The CDR3 DNA follows: TGTGCCAGCAGCTTAACATACGGGTCACCCCTCCACTTT. It specifies CASSLTYGSPLHF. This sequence joins TRBV11-2 and TRBJ1-6; no definite D call. Germline values: CDR1 SGHAT, CDR2 FQNNGV. The CDR3 sequence is 13 residues long. V lost 2 bases and J 10 bases, leaving 9 bases between the germline ends.